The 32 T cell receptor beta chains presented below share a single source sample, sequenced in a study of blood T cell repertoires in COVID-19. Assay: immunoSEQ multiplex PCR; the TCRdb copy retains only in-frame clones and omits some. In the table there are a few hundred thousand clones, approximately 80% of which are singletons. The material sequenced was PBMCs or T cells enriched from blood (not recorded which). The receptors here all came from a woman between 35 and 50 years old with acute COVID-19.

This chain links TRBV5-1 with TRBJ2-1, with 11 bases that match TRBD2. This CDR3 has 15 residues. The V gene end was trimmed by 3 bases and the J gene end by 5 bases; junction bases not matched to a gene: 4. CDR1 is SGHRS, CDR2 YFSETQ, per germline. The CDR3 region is CASSSGLADNNEQFF. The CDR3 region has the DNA TGCGCCAGCAGCTCGGGACTAGCGGATAACAATGAGCAGTTCTTC.

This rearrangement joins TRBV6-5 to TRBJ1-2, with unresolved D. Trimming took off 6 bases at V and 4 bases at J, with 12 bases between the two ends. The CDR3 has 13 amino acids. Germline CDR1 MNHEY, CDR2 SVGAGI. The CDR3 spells CASRVTETYGYTF. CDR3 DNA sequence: TGTGCCAGCAGGGTCACAGAAACCTATGGCTACACCTTC.

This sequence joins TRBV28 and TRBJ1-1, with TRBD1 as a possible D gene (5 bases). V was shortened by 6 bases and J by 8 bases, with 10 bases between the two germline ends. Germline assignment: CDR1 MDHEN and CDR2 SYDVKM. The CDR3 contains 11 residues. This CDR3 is CASRYNREAFF. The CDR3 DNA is TGTGCCAGCAGGTACAACAGGGAAGCTTTCTTT.

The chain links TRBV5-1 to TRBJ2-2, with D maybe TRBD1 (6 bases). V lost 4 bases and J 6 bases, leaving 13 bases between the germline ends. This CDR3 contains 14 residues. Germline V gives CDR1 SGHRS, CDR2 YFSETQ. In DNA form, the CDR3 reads TGCGCCAGCAGCCCCGGGACACCGGCCGGGGAGCTGTTTTTT. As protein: CASSPGTPAGELFF.

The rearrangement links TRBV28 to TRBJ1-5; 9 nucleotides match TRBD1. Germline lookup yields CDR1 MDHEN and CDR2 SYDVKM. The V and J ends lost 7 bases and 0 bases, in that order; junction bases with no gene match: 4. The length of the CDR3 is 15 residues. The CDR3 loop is CASINRGHSNQPQHF. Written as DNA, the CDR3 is TGTGCCAGCATCAACAGGGGGCATAGCAATCAGCCCCAGCATTTT.

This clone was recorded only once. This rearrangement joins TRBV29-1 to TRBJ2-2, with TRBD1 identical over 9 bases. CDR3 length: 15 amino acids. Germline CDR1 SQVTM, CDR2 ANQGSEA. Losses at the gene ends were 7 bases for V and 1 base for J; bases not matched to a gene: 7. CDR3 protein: CSAATGGLNTGELFF. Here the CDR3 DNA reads TGCAGCGCGGCGACAGGGGGTTTGAACACCGGGGAGCTGTTTTTT.

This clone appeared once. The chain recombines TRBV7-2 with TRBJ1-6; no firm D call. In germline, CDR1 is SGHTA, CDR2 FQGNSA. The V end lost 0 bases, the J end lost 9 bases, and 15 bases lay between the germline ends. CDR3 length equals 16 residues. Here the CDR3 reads CASSLAPAGEGSPLHF. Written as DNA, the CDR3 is TGTGCCAGCAGCTTAGCTCCGGCGGGAGAGGGTTCACCCCTCCACTTT.

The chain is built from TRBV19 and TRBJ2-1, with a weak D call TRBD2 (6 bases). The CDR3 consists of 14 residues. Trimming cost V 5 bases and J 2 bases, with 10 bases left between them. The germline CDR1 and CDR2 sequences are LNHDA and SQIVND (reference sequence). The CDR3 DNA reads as TGTGCCAGTAGTTGGGGACTGACCTACAATGAGCAGTTCTTC. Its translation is CASSWGLTYNEQFF.

In nucleotides, the CDR3 is TGTGCCAGCAGTGATGCTCGGGGTAGGGGGCTCGGTGGCTACACCTTC. Its translation: CASSDARGRGLGGYTF. The chain couples TRBV6-1 to TRBJ1-2; the match to TRBD1 covers 7 bases. After removal of 3 bases from V and 7 bases from J, the junction contained 14 bases not matched to a gene. The CDR3 contains 16 residues. Germline assignment: CDR1 MNHNS and CDR2 SASEGT.

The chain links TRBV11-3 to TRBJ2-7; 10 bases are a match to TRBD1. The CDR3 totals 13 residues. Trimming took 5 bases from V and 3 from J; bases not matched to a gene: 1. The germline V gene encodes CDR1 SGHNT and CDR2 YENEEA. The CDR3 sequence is CASSRTGGYEQYF. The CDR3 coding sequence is TGTGCCAGCAGCCGGACAGGGGGCTACGAGCAGTACTTC.

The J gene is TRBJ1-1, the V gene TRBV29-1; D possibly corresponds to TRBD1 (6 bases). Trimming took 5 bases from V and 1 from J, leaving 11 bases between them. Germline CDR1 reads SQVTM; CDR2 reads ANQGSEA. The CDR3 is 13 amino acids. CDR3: CSVSRGGNTEAFF. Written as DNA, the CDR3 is TGCAGCGTTTCGAGGGGGGGGAACACTGAAGCTTTCTTT. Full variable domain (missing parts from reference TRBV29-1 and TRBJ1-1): SAVISQKPSRDICQRGTSLTIQCQVDSQVTMMFWYRQQPGQSLTLIATANQGSEATYESGFVIDKFPISRPNLTFSTLTVSNMSPEDSSIYLCSVSRGGNTEAFFGQGTRLTVV.

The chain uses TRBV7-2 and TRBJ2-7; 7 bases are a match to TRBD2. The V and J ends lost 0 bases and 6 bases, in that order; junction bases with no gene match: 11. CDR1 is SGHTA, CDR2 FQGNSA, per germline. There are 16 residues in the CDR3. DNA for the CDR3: TGTGCCAGCAGCTTAGCGCTAGGTTCCCGCGGGGGCGAGCAGTACTTC. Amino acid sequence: CASSLALGSRGGEQYF. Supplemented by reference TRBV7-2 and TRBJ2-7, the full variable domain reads GAGVSQSPSNKVTEKGKDVELRCDPISGHTALYWYRQSLGQGLEFLIYFQGNSAPDKSGLPSDRFSAERTGGSVSTLTIQRTQQEDSAVYLCASSLALGSRGGEQYFGPGTRLTVT.

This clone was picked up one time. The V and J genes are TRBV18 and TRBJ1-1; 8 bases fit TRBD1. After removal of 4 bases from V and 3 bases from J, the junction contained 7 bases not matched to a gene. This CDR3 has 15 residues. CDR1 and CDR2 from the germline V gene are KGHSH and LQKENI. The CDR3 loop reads CASSLTQGVDTEAFF. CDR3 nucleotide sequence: TGTGCCAGCTCACTCACACAGGGGGTCGACACTGAAGCTTTCTTT.

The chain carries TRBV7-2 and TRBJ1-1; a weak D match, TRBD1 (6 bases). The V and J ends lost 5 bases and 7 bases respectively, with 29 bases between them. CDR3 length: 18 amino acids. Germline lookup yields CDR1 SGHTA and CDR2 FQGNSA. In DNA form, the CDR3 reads TGTGCCAGCAGCGCAAATCGGGTTGGGGGCAGGGAGAAAAGTGAAGCTTTCTTT. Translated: CASSANRVGGREKSEAFF.

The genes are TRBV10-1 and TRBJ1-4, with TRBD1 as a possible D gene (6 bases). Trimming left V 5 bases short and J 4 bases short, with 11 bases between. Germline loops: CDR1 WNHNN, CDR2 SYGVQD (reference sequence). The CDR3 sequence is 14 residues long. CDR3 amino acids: CASSPTGVNEKLFF. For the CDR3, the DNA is TGCGCCAGCAGTCCGACAGGCGTTAATGAAAAACTGTTTTTT.

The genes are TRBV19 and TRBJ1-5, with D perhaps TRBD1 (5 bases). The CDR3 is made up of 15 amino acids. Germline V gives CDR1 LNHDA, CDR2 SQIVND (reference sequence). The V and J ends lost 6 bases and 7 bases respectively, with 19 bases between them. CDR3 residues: CASSRGEGHYQPQHF. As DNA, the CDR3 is TGTGCCAGTAGCCGGGGGGAGGGTCACTACCAGCCCCAGCATTTT.

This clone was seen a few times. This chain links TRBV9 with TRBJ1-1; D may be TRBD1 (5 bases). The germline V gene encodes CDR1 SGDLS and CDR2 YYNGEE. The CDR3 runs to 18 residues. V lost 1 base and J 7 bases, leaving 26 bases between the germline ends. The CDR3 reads CASSVIAPRDLTEGEAFF. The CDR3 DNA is TGTGCCAGCAGCGTAATCGCCCCTAGGGACTTAACGGAGGGTGAAGCTTTCTTT.

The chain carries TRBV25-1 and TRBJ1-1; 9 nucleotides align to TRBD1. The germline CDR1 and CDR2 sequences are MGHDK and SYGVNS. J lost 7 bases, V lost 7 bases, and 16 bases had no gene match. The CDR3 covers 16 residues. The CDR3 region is CASNTGGRDARDEAFF. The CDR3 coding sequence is TGTGCCAGCAACACAGGGGGCCGCGACGCCCGAGATGAAGCTTTCTTT.

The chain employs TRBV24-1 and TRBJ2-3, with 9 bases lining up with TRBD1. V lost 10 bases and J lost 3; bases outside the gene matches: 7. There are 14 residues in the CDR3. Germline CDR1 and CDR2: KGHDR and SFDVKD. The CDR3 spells CATTAGQGTDTQYF. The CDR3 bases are TGTGCCACAACCGCGGGACAGGGAACAGATACGCAGTATTTT.

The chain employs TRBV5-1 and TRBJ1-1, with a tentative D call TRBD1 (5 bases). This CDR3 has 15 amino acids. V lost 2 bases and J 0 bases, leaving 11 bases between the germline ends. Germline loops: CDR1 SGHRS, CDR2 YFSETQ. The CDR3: CASSFAGGVNTEAFF. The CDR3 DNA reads TGCGCCAGCAGCTTCGCGGGAGGGGTGAACACTGAAGCTTTCTTT.

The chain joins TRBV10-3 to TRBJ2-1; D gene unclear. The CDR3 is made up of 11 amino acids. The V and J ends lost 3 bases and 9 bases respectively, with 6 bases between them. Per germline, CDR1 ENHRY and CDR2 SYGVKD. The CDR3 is CAISDSLEQFF. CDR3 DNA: TGTGCCATCAGTGATTCTCTTGAGCAGTTCTTC.

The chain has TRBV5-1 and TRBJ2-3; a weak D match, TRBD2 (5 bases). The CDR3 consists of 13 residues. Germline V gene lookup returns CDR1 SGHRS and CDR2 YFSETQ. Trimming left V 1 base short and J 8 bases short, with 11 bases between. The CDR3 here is CASSLSPGGTQYF. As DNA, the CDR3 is TGCGCCAGCAGCTTGTCGCCCGGAGGTACGCAGTATTTT.

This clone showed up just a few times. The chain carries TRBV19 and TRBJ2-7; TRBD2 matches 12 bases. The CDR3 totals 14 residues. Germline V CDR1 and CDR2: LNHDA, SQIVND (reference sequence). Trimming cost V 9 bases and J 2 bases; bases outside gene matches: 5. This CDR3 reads CASSGTSGPYEQYF. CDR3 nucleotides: TGTGCCAGCTCCGGGACTAGCGGGCCCTACGAGCAGTACTTC.

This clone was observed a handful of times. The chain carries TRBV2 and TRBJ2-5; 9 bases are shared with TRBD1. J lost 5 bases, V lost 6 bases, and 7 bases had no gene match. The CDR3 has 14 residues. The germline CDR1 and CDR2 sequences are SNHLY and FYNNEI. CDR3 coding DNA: TGTGCCAGCAGGGCCGGGACAGGGATGGAGACCCAGTACTTC. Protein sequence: CASRAGTGMETQYF.

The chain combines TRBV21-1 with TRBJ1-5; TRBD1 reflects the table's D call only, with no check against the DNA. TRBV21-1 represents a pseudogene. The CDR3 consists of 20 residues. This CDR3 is CASSKLTSETEGYSNQPQHF. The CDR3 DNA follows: TGTGCCAGCAGCAAATTAACCTCGGAGACAGAAGGCTATAGCAATCAGCCCCAGCATTTT.

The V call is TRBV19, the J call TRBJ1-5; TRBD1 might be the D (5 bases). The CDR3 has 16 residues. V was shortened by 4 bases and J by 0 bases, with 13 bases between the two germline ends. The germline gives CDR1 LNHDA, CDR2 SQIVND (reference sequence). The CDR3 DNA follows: TGTGCCAGTAGTACAAAGGGGTTAAGTAGCAATCAGCCCCAGCATTTT. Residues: CASSTKGLSSNQPQHF.

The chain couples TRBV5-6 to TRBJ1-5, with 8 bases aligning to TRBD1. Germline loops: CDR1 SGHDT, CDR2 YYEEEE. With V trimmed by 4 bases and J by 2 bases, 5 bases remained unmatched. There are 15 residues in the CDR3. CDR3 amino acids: CASSTWTGRNQPQHF. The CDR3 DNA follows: TGTGCCAGCAGCACCTGGACAGGGCGCAATCAGCCCCAGCATTTT.

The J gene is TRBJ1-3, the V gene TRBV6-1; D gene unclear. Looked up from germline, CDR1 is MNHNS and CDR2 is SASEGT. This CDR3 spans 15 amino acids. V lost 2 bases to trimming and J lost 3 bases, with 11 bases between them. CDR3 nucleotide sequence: TGTGCCAGCAGTGAATTGCGGAGTAGTGGAAACACCATATATTTT. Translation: CASSELRSSGNTIYF.

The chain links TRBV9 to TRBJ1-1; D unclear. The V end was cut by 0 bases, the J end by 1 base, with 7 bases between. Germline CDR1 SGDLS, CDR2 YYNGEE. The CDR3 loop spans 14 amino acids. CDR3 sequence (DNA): TGTGCCAGCAGCGTAGTTGGGCCGAACACTGAAGCTTTCTTT. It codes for CASSVVGPNTEAFF.

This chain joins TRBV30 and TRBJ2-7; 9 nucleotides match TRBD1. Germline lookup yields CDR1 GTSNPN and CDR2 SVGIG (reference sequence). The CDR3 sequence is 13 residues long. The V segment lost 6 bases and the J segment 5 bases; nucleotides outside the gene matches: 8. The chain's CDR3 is CACTRDREHEQYF. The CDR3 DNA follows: TGTGCCTGCACTCGGGACAGGGAGCACGAGCAGTACTTC.

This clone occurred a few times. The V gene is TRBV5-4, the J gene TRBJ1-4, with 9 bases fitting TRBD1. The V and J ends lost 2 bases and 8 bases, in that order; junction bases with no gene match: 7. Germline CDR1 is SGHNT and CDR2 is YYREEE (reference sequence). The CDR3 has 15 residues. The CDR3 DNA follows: TGTGCCAGCAGCTTTGGAGGGACAGGGCAGGAAAAACTGTTTTTT. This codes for CASSFGGTGQEKLFF.

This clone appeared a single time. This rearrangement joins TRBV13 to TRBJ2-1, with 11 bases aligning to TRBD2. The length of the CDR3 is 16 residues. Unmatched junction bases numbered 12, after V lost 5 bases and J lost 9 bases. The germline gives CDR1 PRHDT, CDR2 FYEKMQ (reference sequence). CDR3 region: CASSQTSGSRIGEQFF. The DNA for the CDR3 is TGTGCCAGCAGCCAAACTAGCGGGAGTAGGATAGGTGAGCAGTTCTTC.